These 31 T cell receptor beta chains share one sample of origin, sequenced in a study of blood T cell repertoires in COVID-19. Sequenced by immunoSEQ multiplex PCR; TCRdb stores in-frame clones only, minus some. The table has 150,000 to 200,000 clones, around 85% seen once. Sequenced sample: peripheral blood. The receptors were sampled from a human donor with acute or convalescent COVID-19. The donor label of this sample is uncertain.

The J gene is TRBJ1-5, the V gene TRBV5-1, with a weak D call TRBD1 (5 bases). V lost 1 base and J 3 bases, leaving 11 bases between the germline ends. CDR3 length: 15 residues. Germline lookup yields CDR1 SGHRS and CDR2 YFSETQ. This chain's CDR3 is CASSLSGSNNQPQHF. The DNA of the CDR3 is TGCGCCAGCAGCTTGTCAGGGTCGAACAATCAGCCCCAGCATTTT.

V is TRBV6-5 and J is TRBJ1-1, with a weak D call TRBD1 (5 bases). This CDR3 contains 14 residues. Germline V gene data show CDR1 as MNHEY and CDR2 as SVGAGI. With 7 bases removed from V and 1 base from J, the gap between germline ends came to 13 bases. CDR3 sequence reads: CASILGGGNTEAFF. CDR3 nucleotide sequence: TGTGCCAGCATCCTTGGGGGGGGGAACACTGAAGCTTTCTTT.

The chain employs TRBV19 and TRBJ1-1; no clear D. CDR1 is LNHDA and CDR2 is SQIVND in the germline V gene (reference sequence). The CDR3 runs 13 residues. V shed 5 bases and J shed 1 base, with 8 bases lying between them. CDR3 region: CASSPTENTEAFF. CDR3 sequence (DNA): TGTGCCAGTAGTCCAACAGAGAACACTGAAGCTTTCTTT.

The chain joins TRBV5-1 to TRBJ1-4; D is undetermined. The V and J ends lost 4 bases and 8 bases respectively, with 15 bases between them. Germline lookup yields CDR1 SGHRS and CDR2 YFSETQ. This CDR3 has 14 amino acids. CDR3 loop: CASSPQWQGEKLFF. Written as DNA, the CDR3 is TGCGCCAGCAGCCCACAGTGGCAAGGAGAAAAACTGTTTTTT. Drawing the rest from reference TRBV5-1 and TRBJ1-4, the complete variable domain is KAGVTQTPRYLIKTRGQQVTLSCSPISGHRSVSWYQQTPGQGLQFLFEYFSETQRNKGNFPGRFSGRQFSNSRSEMNVSTLELGDSALYLCASSPQWQGEKLFFGSGTQLSVL.

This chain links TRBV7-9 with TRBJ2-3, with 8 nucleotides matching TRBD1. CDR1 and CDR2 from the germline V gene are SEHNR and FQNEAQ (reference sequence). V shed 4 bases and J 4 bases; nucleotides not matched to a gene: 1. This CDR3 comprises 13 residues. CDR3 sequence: CASSWTGPDTQYF. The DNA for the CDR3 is TGTGCCAGCAGCTGGACAGGGCCAGATACGCAGTATTTT. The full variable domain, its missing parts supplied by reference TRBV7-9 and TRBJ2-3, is DTGVSQNPRHKITKRGQNVTFRCDPISEHNRLYWYRQTLGQGPEFLTYFQNEAQLEKSRLLSDRFSAERPKGSFSTLEIQRTEQGDSAMYLCASSWTGPDTQYFGPGTRLTVL.

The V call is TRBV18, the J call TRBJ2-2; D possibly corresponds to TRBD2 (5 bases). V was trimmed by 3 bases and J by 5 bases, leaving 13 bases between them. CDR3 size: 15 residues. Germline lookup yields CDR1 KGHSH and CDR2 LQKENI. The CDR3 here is CASSPLTRSTGELFF. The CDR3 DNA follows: TGTGCCAGCTCACCGCTTACTAGGTCGACCGGGGAGCTGTTTTTT.

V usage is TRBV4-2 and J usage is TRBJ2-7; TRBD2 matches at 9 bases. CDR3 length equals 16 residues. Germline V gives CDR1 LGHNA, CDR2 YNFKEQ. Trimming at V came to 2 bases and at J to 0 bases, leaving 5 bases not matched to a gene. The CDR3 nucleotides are TGTGCCAGCAGCCAATCTCTAGCGGGGAGCTCCTACGAGCAGTACTTC. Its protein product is CASSQSLAGSSYEQYF.

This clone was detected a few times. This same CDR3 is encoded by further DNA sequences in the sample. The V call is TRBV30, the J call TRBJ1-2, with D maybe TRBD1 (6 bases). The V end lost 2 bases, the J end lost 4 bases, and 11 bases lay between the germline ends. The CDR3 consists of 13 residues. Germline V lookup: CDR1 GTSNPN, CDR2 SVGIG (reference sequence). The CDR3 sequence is CAWSRDRPYGYTF. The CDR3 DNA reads TGTGCCTGGAGTAGAGACAGGCCCTATGGCTACACCTTC.

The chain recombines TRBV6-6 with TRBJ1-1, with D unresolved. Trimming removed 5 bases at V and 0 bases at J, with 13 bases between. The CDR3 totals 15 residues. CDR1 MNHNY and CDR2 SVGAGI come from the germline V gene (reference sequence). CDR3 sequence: CASSKTGYMNTEAFF. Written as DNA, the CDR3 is TGTGCCAGCAGTAAAACGGGGTACATGAACACTGAAGCTTTCTTT.

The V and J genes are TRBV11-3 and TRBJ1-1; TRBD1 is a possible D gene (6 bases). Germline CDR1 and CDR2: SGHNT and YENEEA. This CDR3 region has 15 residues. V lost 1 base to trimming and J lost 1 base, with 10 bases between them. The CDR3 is CASSLGGGGNTEAFF. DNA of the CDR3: TGTGCCAGCAGCTTAGGCGGGGGCGGGAACACTGAAGCTTTCTTT.

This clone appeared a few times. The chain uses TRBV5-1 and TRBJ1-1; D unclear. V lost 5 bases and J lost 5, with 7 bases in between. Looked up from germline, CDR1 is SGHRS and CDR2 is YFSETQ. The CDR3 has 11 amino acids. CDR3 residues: CASRERTEAFF. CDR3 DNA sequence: TGCGCCAGCAGGGAGAGAACTGAAGCTTTCTTT.

The CDR3 DNA is TGCAGTGCTAGAGAACAGATATTGCAGTACTTC. Protein sequence: CSAREQILQYF. The chain is built from TRBV20-1 and TRBJ2-7; D is unresolved. The length of the CDR3 is 11 residues. Per germline, CDR1 DFQATT and CDR2 SNEGSKA (reference sequence). The V gene lost 0 bases and the J gene lost 9 bases, with 9 bases spanning the gap.

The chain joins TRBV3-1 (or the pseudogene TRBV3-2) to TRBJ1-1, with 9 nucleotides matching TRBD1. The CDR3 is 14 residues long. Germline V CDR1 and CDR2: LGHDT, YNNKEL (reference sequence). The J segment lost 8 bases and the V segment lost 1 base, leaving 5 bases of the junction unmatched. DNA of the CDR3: TGTGCCAGCAGCCAAGCCACAGGGGGCTCGGAAGCTTTCTTT. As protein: CASSQATGGSEAFF.

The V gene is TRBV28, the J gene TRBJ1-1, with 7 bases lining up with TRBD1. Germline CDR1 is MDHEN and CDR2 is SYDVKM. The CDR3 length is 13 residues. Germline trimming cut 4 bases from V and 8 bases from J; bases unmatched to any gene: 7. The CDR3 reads CASSYMARGEAFF. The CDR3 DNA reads TGTGCCAGCAGTTACATGGCCAGGGGGGAAGCTTTCTTT.

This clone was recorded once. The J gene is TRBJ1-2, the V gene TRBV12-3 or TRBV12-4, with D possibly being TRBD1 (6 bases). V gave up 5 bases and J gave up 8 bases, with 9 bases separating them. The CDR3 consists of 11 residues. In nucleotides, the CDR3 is TGTGCCAGCAGTAACAGGGTGGGCTACACCTTC. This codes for CASSNRVGYTF.

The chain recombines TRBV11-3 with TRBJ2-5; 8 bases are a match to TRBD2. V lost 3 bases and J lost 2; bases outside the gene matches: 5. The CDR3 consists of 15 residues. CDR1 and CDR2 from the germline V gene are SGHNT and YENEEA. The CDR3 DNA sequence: TGTGCCAGCAGCTTTCATAGCGGGGTACAAGAGACCCAGTACTTC. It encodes CASSFHSGVQETQYF.

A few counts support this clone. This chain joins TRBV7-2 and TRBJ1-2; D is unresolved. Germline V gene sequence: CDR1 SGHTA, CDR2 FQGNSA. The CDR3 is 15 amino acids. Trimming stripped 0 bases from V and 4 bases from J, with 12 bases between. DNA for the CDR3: TGTGCCAGCAGCTTAGCGAGGAGGAGCACCTATGGCTACACCTTC. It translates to CASSLARRSTYGYTF.

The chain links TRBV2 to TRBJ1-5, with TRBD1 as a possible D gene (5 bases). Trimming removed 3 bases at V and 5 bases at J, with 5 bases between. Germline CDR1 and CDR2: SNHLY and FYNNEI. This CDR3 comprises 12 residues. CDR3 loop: CASSETDQPQHF. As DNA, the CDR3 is TGTGCCAGCAGTGAGACAGATCAGCCCCAGCATTTT.

CDR3 loop: CASSSYSGGTEAFF. CDR3 nucleotide sequence: TGTGCCAGCAGCTCCTACTCGGGGGGCACTGAAGCTTTCTTT. This chain links TRBV13 with TRBJ1-1; D perhaps matches TRBD1 (5 bases). Germline V gives CDR1 PRHDT, CDR2 FYEKMQ (reference sequence). The CDR3 loop spans 14 amino acids. Deletions cut 4 bases from V and 4 bases from J, with 13 bases between.

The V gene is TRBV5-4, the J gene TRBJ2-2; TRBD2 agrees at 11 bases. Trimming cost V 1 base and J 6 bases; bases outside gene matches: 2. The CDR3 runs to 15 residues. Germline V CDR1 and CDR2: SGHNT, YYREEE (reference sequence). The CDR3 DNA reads TGTGCCAGCAGCTTGAGTAGCGGGGGGGCCGGGGAGCTGTTTTTT. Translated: CASSLSSGGAGELFF.

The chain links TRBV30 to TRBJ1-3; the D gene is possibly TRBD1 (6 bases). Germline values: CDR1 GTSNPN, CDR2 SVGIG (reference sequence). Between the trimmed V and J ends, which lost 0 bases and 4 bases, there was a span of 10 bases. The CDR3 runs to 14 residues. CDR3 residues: CAWSVKGTGNTIYF. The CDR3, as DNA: TGTGCCTGGAGTGTCAAAGGGACAGGAAACACCATATATTTT.

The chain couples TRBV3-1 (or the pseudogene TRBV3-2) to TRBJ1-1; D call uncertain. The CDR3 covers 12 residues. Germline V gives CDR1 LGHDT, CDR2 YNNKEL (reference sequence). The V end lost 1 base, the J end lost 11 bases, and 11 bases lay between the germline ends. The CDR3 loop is CASSQGNRRAFF. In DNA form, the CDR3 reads TGTGCCAGCAGCCAAGGAAACAGACGGGCTTTCTTT.

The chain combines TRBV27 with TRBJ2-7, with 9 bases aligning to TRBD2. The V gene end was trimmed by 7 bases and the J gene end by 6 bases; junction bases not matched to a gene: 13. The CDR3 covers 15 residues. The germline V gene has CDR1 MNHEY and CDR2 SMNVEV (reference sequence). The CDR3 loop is CASKAGGGGRIEQYF. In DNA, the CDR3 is TGTGCCAGCAAAGCGGGGGGCGGGGGGCGCATCGAGCAGTACTTC.

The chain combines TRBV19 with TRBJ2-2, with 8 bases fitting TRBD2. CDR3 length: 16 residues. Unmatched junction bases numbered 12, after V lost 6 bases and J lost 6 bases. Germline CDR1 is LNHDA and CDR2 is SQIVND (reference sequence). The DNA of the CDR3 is TGTGCCAGTAGGGTCCCTGGGGGACTAGTGGCCGGGGAGCTGTTTTTT. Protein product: CASRVPGGLVAGELFF.

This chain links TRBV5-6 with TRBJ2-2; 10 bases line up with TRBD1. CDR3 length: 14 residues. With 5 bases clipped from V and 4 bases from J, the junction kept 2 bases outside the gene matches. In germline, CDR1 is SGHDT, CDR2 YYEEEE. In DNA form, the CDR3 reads TGTGCCAGCAGGGGACAGGGGACCACCGGGGAGCTGTTTTTT. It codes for CASRGQGTTGELFF.

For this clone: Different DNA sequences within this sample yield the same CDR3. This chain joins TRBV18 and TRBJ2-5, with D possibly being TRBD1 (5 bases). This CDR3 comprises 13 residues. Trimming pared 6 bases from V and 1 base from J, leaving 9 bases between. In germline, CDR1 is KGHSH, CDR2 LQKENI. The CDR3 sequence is CASSPQGQETQYF. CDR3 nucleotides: TGTGCCAGCTCGCCGCAGGGCCAAGAGACCCAGTACTTC.

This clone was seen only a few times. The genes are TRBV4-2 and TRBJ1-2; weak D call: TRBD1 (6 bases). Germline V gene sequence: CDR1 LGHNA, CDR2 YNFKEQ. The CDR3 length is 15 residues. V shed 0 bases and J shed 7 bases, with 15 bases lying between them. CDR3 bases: TGTGCCAGCAGCCAAGATGGGGGGGCTTTTGCTGGCTACACCTTC. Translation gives CASSQDGGAFAGYTF.

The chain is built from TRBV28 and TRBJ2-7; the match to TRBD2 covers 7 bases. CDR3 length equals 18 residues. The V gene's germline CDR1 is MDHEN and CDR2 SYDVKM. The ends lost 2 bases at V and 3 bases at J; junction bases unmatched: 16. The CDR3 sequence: CASSLPLGGAGVYYEQYF. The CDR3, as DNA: TGTGCCAGCAGTTTACCCTTAGGTGGGGCGGGGGTGTACTACGAGCAGTACTTC.

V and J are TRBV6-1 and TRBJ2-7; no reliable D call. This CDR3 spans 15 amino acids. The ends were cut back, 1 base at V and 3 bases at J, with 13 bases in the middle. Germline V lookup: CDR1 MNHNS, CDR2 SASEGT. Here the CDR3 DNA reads TGTGCCAGCAGTGAAGGCCCTTCGGTGGTCTACGAGCAGTACTTC. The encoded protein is CASSEGPSVVYEQYF.

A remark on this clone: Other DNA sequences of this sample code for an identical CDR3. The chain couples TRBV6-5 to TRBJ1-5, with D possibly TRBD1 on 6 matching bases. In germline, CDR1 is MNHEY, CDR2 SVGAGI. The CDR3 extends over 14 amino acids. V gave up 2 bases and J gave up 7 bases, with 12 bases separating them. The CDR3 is CASSYTGQGQPQHF. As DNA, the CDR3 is TGTGCCAGCAGTTACACAGGTCAGGGGCAGCCCCAGCATTTT.

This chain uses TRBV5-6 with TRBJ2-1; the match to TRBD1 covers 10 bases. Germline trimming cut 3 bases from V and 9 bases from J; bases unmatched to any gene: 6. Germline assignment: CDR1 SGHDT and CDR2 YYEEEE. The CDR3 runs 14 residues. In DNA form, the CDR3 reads TGTGCCAGCAGCTGGGGACAGGGGATGGGTGAGCAGTTCTTC. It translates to CASSWGQGMGEQFF.